These 29 T cell receptor beta chains share one sample of origin, sequenced in a study of beta chain features in type 1 diabetes. Notes on the study in general: Shortening that was moderate but significant affected the TCRB CDR3s of Type 1 diabetes patients in all four CD4+ subsets.

For these receptors, no antigen is known. cDNA synthesis used the whole RNA isolate, giving expressed TCRB sequences. The protocol was immunoSEQ multiplex PCR, while the TCRdb copy is restricted to in-frame clones and leaves out a portion. The repertoire has 680,000 or so clones, roughly 13% of them found once; the top ten carry 0.02% to 0.025%. What was sequenced was naive CD4+ T cells from blood. These receptors all come from a man aged 18 to 30 with type 1 diabetes.

This chain connects TRBV7-6 to TRBJ1-2; D unresolved. Per the germline V gene, CDR1 is SGHVS and CDR2 is FNYEAQ. The CDR3 extends over 14 amino acids. V dropped 5 bases and J dropped 4 bases, with 14 bases sitting between them. CDR3 in amino acids: CASSLGSRPYGYTF. In nucleotides, the CDR3 is TGTGCCAGCAGCCTTGGAAGCCGTCCCTATGGCTACACCTTC. The full variable domain, in which reference TRBV7-6 and TRBJ1-2 provide the parts outside the CDR3, is GAGVSQSPRYKVTKRGQDVALRCDPISGHVSLYWYRQALGQGPEFLTYFNYEAQQDKSGLPNDRFSAERPEGSISTLTIQRTEQRDSAMYRCASSLGSRPYGYTFGSGTRLTVV.

This clone was recorded a few times. A much larger clone lies a single base off, so this may be a read error. J is TRBJ2-1 and V is TRBV6-1; D remains unclear. The CDR3 is 11 amino acids. V was shortened by 5 bases and J by 3 bases, with 2 bases between the two germline ends. Germline V gene data show CDR1 as MNHNS and CDR2 as SASEGT. The CDR3, as DNA: TGTGCCAGCAGTTTCTACAATGAGCAGTTCTTC. Its translation is CASSFYNEQFF.

This clone has just a few counts. The chain carries TRBV2 and TRBJ2-3; the D gene is possibly TRBD2 (5 bases). Germline CDR1 SNHLY, CDR2 FYNNEI. The V and J ends lost 7 bases and 5 bases respectively, with 22 bases between them. This CDR3 comprises 16 residues. CDR3 protein: CASTSSDLLGGDTQYF. In nucleotides, the CDR3 is TGTGCCAGCACCAGCAGCGACCTATTAGGAGGAGATACGCAGTATTTT. The complete variable domain, with remaining parts taken from reference TRBV2 and TRBJ2-3, reads EPEVTQTPSHQVTQMGQEVILRCVPISNHLYFYWYRQILGQKVEFLVSFYNNEISEKSEIFDDQFSVERPDGSNFTLKIRSTKLEDSAMYFCASTSSDLLGGDTQYFGPGTRLTVL.

This clone was seen more than once but under ten times. The V gene is TRBV11-2, the J gene TRBJ1-6; no firm D call. V lost 2 bases and J 9 bases, leaving 2 bases between the germline ends. CDR1 is SGHAT and CDR2 is FQNNGV in the germline V gene. The CDR3 has 11 residues. This CDR3 is CASSLLSPLHF. In DNA form, the CDR3 reads TGTGCCAGCAGCTTACTTTCACCCCTCCACTTT.

This clone was counted between two and nine times. DNA of the CDR3: TGTGCCTGGAACCCCCCGGACAGGGGTTCCGGGGAGCTGTTTTTT. Its translation is CAWNPPDRGSGELFF. The chain employs TRBV30 and TRBJ2-2, with TRBD1 matching over 9 bases. Germline V gives CDR1 GTSNPN, CDR2 SVGIG (reference sequence). With V trimmed by 4 bases and J by 6 bases, 9 bases remained unmatched. The CDR3 spans 15 residues.

This clone was counted only a few times. This chain links TRBV5-1 with TRBJ1-4, with 8 bases identical to TRBD1. V dropped 7 bases and J dropped 8; count of bases not matched to a gene: 10. CDR3 length: 14 residues. Germline CDR1 reads SGHRS; CDR2 reads YFSETQ. The CDR3 sequence is CASGQGTEGEKLFF. CDR3 in DNA: TGCGCCAGCGGACAGGGAACCGAGGGCGAAAAACTGTTTTTT.

This clone occurred a few times. This chain joins TRBV18 and TRBJ2-7, with D perhaps assigned TRBD1 or TRBD2 (5 bases each). Trimming removed 6 bases from V and 6 bases from J, with 15 bases in between. Germline loops: CDR1 KGHSH, CDR2 LQKENI. The CDR3 covers 13 residues. The CDR3: CASSFEQRGEQYF. Here the CDR3 DNA reads TGTGCCAGCTCTTTCGAACAGAGGGGCGAGCAGTACTTC. Drawing the rest from reference TRBV18 and TRBJ2-7, the complete variable domain is NAGVMQNPRHLVRRRGQEARLRCSPMKGHSHVYWYRQLPEEGLKFMVYLQKENIIDESGMPKERFSAEFPKEGPSILRIQQVVRGDSAAYFCASSFEQRGEQYFGPGTRLTVT.

The CDR3 region has the DNA TGTGCCACCCCACCCGGGGCATTGAACACTGAAGCTTTCTTT. Encoded protein: CATPPGALNTEAFF. The rearrangement uses TRBV2 and TRBJ1-1; D is possibly TRBD1 (5 bases). Per germline, CDR1 SNHLY and CDR2 FYNNEI. The CDR3 is 14 residues long. The V and J ends lost 10 bases and 0 bases respectively, with 15 bases between them.

A few counts support this clone. The rearrangement joins TRBV28 to TRBJ1-1, with D possibly being TRBD1 (6 bases). The V end was cut by 10 bases, the J end by 5 bases, with 17 bases between. The CDR3 length is 13 residues. The germline CDR1 and CDR2 sequences are MDHEN and SYDVKM. CDR3 amino acids: CATRSRGKTEAFF. CDR3 in DNA: TGTGCCACCCGAAGCAGGGGAAAGACTGAAGCTTTCTTT.

This clone was seen a handful of times. The chain combines TRBV6-5 with TRBJ2-7; 9 bases are a match to TRBD1. The CDR3 has 13 residues. The V and J ends lost 2 bases and 6 bases, in that order; junction bases with no gene match: 2. The germline V gene has CDR1 MNHEY and CDR2 SVGAGI. The CDR3 bases are TGTGCCAGCAGTTACGGGACAGGGATCGAGCAGTACTTC. Translating gives CASSYGTGIEQYF.

J is TRBJ2-1 and V is TRBV5-1; the D gene is possibly TRBD1 (6 bases). The length of the CDR3 is 16 residues. The germline V and J ends were trimmed by 1 base and 7 bases, with 18 bases remaining between them. CDR1 and CDR2 (germline): SGHRS, YFSETQ. DNA for the CDR3: TGCGCCAGCAGCTTGAATGGTGACAGGCTAGTTAATGAGCAGTTCTTC. Protein: CASSLNGDRLVNEQFF.

This clone was seen a handful of times. The V and J genes are TRBV5-4 and TRBJ2-5; 11 nucleotides agree with TRBD2. Trimming cost V 4 bases and J 6 bases; bases outside gene matches: 11. This CDR3 contains 16 residues. Germline loops: CDR1 SGHNT, CDR2 YYREEE (reference sequence). Written as DNA, the CDR3 is TGTGCCAGCAGCCCCCGGCTAGCGGGGGGCGGAAAGACCCAGTACTTC. Its protein product is CASSPRLAGGGKTQYF.

Concerning this clone itself: Other DNA sequences within the sample encode an identical CDR3. The chain couples TRBV28 to TRBJ2-1; possible D gene TRBD2, 6 bases. The CDR3 runs 13 residues. The ends were cut back, 10 bases at V and 2 bases at J, with 12 bases in the middle. Germline V gene data show CDR1 as MDHEN and CDR2 as SYDVKM. Here the CDR3 DNA reads TGTGCCACCGGGGGAGCTACCTACAATGAGCAGTTCTTC. This gives the protein CATGGATYNEQFF.

This clone was observed a handful of times. The rearrangement links TRBV4-1 to TRBJ1-1; no definite D call. This CDR3 has 15 amino acids. CDR1 MGHRA and CDR2 YSYEKL come from the germline V gene. With 0 bases removed from V and 5 bases from J, the gap between germline ends came to 13 bases. The CDR3 nucleotides read TGCGCCAGCAGCCAAGAACCCTCCGGGATAACTGAAGCTTTCTTT. Its protein is CASSQEPSGITEAFF.

This chain uses TRBV11-3 with TRBJ2-1, with a possible D match to TRBD1 (6 bases). V was cut by 3 bases and J by 3 bases, with 12 bases left in between. The germline CDR1 and CDR2 sequences are SGHNT and YENEEA. This CDR3 is built from 15 residues. CDR3 loop: CASSFSQGSYNEQFF. CDR3 in DNA: TGTGCCAGCAGCTTCTCTCAGGGGAGCTACAATGAGCAGTTCTTC.

The V gene is TRBV7-9, the J gene TRBJ2-2, with D possibly TRBD2 on 5 matching bases. Trimming cost V 7 bases and J 6 bases, with 9 bases left between them. Germline-derived CDR1 and CDR2 are SEHNR and FQNEAQ (reference sequence). The CDR3 sequence is 12 residues long. The CDR3 protein is CASIGRAGELFF. CDR3 in DNA: TGTGCCAGCATAGGGCGGGCCGGGGAGCTGTTTTTT.

The genes are TRBV2 and TRBJ2-1; maybe TRBD2 (6 bases). Germline V CDR1 and CDR2: SNHLY, FYNNEI. Deletions cut 7 bases from V and 4 bases from J, with 14 bases between. This CDR3 is 14 amino acids long. CDR3 protein: CASKLSGTYNEQFF. The CDR3 nucleotides read TGTGCCAGCAAACTATCCGGGACTTACAATGAGCAGTTCTTC. The variable domain in full, with the rest retrieved from reference TRBV2 and TRBJ2-1, is EPEVTQTPSHQVTQMGQEVILRCVPISNHLYFYWYRQILGQKVEFLVSFYNNEISEKSEIFDDQFSVERPDGSNFTLKIRSTKLEDSAMYFCASKLSGTYNEQFFGPGTRLTVL.

This clone was seen a handful of times. Within the sample, other DNA sequences also encode this same CDR3. The V call is TRBV9, the J call TRBJ1-2, with a weak D call TRBD1 (5 bases). CDR1 SGDLS and CDR2 YYNGEE come from the germline V gene. This CDR3 comprises 13 residues. With 0 bases removed from V and 4 bases from J, the gap between germline ends came to 7 bases. The CDR3 nucleotides are TGTGCCAGCAGCGTAGGAGACAGCTATGGCTACACCTTC. It codes for CASSVGDSYGYTF.

This sequence joins TRBV7-6 and TRBJ1-2; D not resolved. The CDR3 extends over 13 amino acids. The V gene lost 2 bases and the J gene lost 8 bases, with 12 bases spanning the gap. Germline V gene data show CDR1 as SGHVS and CDR2 as FNYEAQ. The CDR3 loop is CASSLRSRSGYTF. CDR3 bases: TGTGCCAGCAGCTTACGGTCGCGTAGCGGCTACACCTTC.

The chain uses TRBV27 and TRBJ2-7; D uncertain. The CDR3 has 13 amino acids. V lost 2 bases, J lost 5 bases, and 10 bases lay in between. CDR1 MNHEY and CDR2 SMNVEV come from the germline V gene (reference sequence). DNA for the CDR3: TGTGCCAGCAGTTTAGGGCAAATCGACGAGCAGTACTTC. This sequence encodes CASSLGQIDEQYF.

Written as DNA, the CDR3 is TGCGCCAGCAGCGCGGGACAGGGAAACACCGGGGAGCTGTTTTTT. Its protein product is CASSAGQGNTGELFF. The rearrangement uses TRBV4-1 and TRBJ2-2; 9 nucleotides match TRBD1. The trim removed 5 bases at V and 2 bases at J, leaving 3 bases unmatched. This CDR3 is built from 15 residues. Germline CDR1 MGHRA, CDR2 YSYEKL.

This clone appeared a few times. The chain carries TRBV7-2 and TRBJ2-5; the D is unclear. Germline V lookup: CDR1 SGHTA, CDR2 FQGNSA. Trimming took 5 bases from V and 6 from J, leaving 7 bases between them. CDR3 length equals 11 residues. CDR3 sequence reads: CASSPRKTQYF. Written as DNA, the CDR3 is TGTGCCAGCAGCCCACGAAAGACCCAGTACTTC.

Only a few counts were recorded for this clone. This chain connects TRBV5-1 to TRBJ2-3; maybe TRBD1 (6 bases). The CDR3 spans 13 residues. Germline loops: CDR1 SGHRS, CDR2 YFSETQ. V lost 0 bases, J lost 4 bases, and 6 bases lay in between. The CDR3 DNA is TGCGCCAGCAGCTTGGAGGGGGCAGATACGCAGTATTTT. It translates to CASSLEGADTQYF.

This rearrangement joins TRBV18 to TRBJ2-7; perhaps TRBD2 as D (5 bases). CDR1 is KGHSH, CDR2 LQKENI, per germline. Trimming took off 3 bases at V and 7 bases at J, with 13 bases between the two ends. The CDR3 totals 13 residues. For the CDR3, the DNA is TGTGCCAGCTCACCGTTAGAAGCGGAGGAGCAGTACTTC. This translates into CASSPLEAEEQYF.

This clone was counted only a few times. The identical CDR3 is also encoded by other nucleotide sequences in the sample. The chain uses TRBV18 and TRBJ2-3, with unresolved D. In germline, CDR1 is KGHSH, CDR2 LQKENI. This CDR3 spans 15 amino acids. V lost 0 bases and J 4 bases, leaving 11 bases between the germline ends. The DNA for the CDR3 is TGTGCCAGCTCACCACCGTCAGGTACCTCAGATACGCAGTATTTT. Amino acid sequence: CASSPPSGTSDTQYF.

The CDR3 nucleotides read TGTGCCAGCAGCTCGGTTCTGGGGAACTCTGGAAACACCATATATTTT. The encoded protein is CASSSVLGNSGNTIYF. The gene calls are TRBV5-4 and TRBJ1-3; the D is unclear. The CDR3 length is 16 residues. The V end was cut by 3 bases, the J end by 0 bases, with 13 bases between. Looked up from germline, CDR1 is SGHNT and CDR2 is YYREEE (reference sequence).

The chain links TRBV15 to TRBJ2-1; 11 positions agree with TRBD2. J gave up 5 bases and V 5 bases, and 8 bases lay outside the gene matches. CDR1 is LNHNV and CDR2 is YYDKDF in the germline V gene (reference sequence). This CDR3 contains 16 residues. CDR3 nucleotides: TGTGCCACCAGCGCCCAACTAGCGGGGGTAAACAATGAGCAGTTCTTC. Protein: CATSAQLAGVNNEQFF. Full variable domain (outside the CDR3, taken from reference TRBV15 and TRBJ2-1): DAMVIQNPRYQVTQFGKPVTLSCSQTLNHNVMYWYQQKSSQAPKLLFHYYDKDFNNEADTPDNFQSRRPNTSFCFLDIRSPGLGDTAMYLCATSAQLAGVNNEQFFGPGTRLTVL.

A note on this clone: Other DNA variants within this sample encode the same CDR3. The rearrangement links TRBV7-9 to TRBJ1-5, with 8 positions matching TRBD1. CDR3 length equals 15 residues. V lost 5 bases to trimming and J lost 3 bases; unmatched junction nucleotides: 6. Germline assignment: CDR1 SEHNR and CDR2 FQNEAQ (reference sequence). CDR3 sequence (DNA): TGTGCCAGCAGCCGCGGACAGGGTGACAATCAGCCCCAGCATTTT. As protein: CASSRGQGDNQPQHF.

The CDR3 DNA follows: TGCGCCAGCAGCTGGGGACAGTCCTACGAGCAGTACTTC. Translating gives CASSWGQSYEQYF. The chain recombines TRBV5-1 with TRBJ2-7, with 7 bases matching TRBD1. V lost 3 bases and J lost 1; bases outside the gene matches: 1. Per germline, CDR1 SGHRS and CDR2 YFSETQ. This CDR3 is built from 13 residues.